This passage covers 24 T cell receptor beta chains from one sample sequenced in a study of blood T cell repertoires in COVID-19. TCRdb's copy holds only in-frame clones and misses some; the assay was immunoSEQ multiplex PCR. The sample carries 250,000 to 350,000 clones, around 89% recorded once. Material: PBMCs or T cells enriched from blood (not recorded which). The receptor source for this set is a woman between 45 and 60 years old who had recovered from COVID-19.

The chain has TRBV3-1 (or the pseudogene TRBV3-2) and TRBJ2-7, with TRBD1 as a possible D gene (6 bases). Trimming took 3 bases from V and 5 from J, leaving 11 bases between them. CDR1 and CDR2 from the germline V gene are LGHDT and YNNKEL (reference sequence). The CDR3 is 13 residues long. The CDR3 DNA reads TGTGCCAGCAGCCACAAACAGGGTCACGAGCAGTACTTC. This encodes CASSHKQGHEQYF.

The chain has TRBV18 and TRBJ1-6; weak D call: TRBD1 (5 bases). Germline V lookup: CDR1 KGHSH, CDR2 LQKENI. V was cut by 5 bases and J by 7 bases, with 21 bases left in between. This CDR3 is built from 17 residues. CDR3 residues: CASSSAPGLSWNSPLHF. As DNA, the CDR3 is TGTGCCAGCTCATCTGCTCCGGGACTCTCCTGGAATTCACCCCTCCACTTT.

The CDR3 DNA is TGTGCCAGCAGCCTTTCGGGGACAGGGGCCGGGGAGCTGTTTTTT. Protein product: CASSLSGTGAGELFF. This chain joins TRBV7-9 and TRBJ2-2, with 10 bases aligning to TRBD1. The junction had 6 bases not matched to a gene; V was cut back by 5 bases and J by 6 bases. Germline V gene sequence: CDR1 SEHNR, CDR2 FQNEAQ (reference sequence). The CDR3 runs to 15 residues. Using reference TRBV7-9 and TRBJ2-2 for the parts outside the CDR3, the full variable domain is DTGVSQNPRHKITKRGQNVTFRCDPISEHNRLYWYRQTLGQGPEFLTYFQNEAQLEKSRLLSDRFSAERPKGSFSTLEIQRTEQGDSAMYLCASSLSGTGAGELFFGEGSRLTVL.

This chain uses TRBV6-4 with TRBJ1-6; no definite D call. The CDR3 covers 14 residues. CDR1 and CDR2 from the germline V gene are MRHNA and SNTAGT. The V and J ends lost 2 bases and 10 bases respectively, with 12 bases between them. The CDR3 DNA is TGTGCCAGCAGTGACCGGACGGGCGGGTCACCCCTCCACTTT. Translating gives CASSDRTGGSPLHF.

The chain links TRBV4-3 to TRBJ2-3; D gene uncertain. The V gene lost 3 bases and the J gene lost 10 bases, with 11 bases spanning the gap. CDR3 size: 12 residues. Germline V lookup: CDR1 LGHNA, CDR2 YSLEER. CDR3 nucleotides: TGCGCCAGCAGCCATCTTTCGGGTTCGCAGTATTTT. This sequence encodes CASSHLSGSQYF.

The rearrangement links TRBV25-1 to TRBJ1-4; D unresolved. The CDR3 is 14 residues long. The V gene lost 3 bases and the J gene lost 3 bases, with 8 bases spanning the gap. Germline V gene data show CDR1 as MGHDK and CDR2 as SYGVNS. The CDR3 coding sequence is TGTGCCAGCAGTGAGAGGATAGCTAATGAAAAACTGTTTTTT. Its protein is CASSERIANEKLFF.

Remarks on this clone: At one boundary the junction diverges from the germline segment, which might be a read error. This chain uses TRBV15 with TRBJ1-4, with D perhaps matching TRBD1 (6 bases). The germline V gene has CDR1 LNHNV and CDR2 YYDKDF (reference sequence). This CDR3 comprises 15 residues. This CDR3 is CATSTLGGANEKLFF. The DNA of the CDR3 is TGTGCCACCAGCACCCTCGGGGGGGCTAACGAAAAACTGTTTTTT.

DNA of the CDR3: TGTGCCAGCAGCGCAGGGTACGGTTACAATGAGCAGTTCTTC. This sequence encodes CASSAGYGYNEQFF. This chain joins TRBV7-3 and TRBJ2-1; the D gene is possibly TRBD1 (5 bases). Between the trimmed V and J ends, which lost 5 bases and 4 bases, there was a span of 12 bases. This CDR3 is 14 amino acids long. Per germline, CDR1 SGHTA and CDR2 FQGTGA.

In this sample, this clone turned up once. The genes are TRBV7-8 and TRBJ1-4, with 10 bases fitting TRBD1. Germline CDR1 SGHVS, CDR2 FQNEAQ. After removal of 6 bases from V and 2 bases from J, the junction contained 12 bases not matched to a gene. CDR3 length: 18 amino acids. DNA for the CDR3: TGTGCCAGCAGTCCAAGACAGGGGGCTAAGAAGACTAATGAAAAACTGTTTTTT. The encoded protein is CASSPRQGAKKTNEKLFF.

V gene TRBV4-1 combines with J gene TRBJ1-2; 7 bases fit TRBD1. Losses at the gene ends were 1 base for V and 4 bases for J; bases not matched to a gene: 3. The CDR3 spans 14 residues. CDR1 MGHRA and CDR2 YSYEKL come from the germline V gene. The CDR3 protein is CASSQAQGLYGYTF. CDR3 sequence (DNA): TGCGCCAGCAGCCAAGCACAGGGGCTCTATGGCTACACCTTC.

This clone was picked up one time. The gene calls are TRBV28 and TRBJ2-7, with D possibly being TRBD1 (6 bases). The germline V and J ends were trimmed by 7 bases and 2 bases, with 15 bases remaining between them. Germline assignment: CDR1 MDHEN and CDR2 SYDVKM. The CDR3 loop spans 14 amino acids. The CDR3 here is CASNYERQAYEQYF. DNA of the CDR3: TGTGCCAGCAATTACGAGAGACAGGCCTACGAGCAGTACTTC.

The V call is TRBV27, the J call TRBJ2-7, with 12 bases lining up with TRBD2. After removal of 5 bases from V and 4 bases from J, the junction contained 3 bases not matched to a gene. Germline V gene lookup returns CDR1 MNHEY and CDR2 SMNVEV (reference sequence). This CDR3 spans 14 amino acids. DNA of the CDR3: TGTGCCAGCAGTGTGGGACTAGCGGGTTACGAGCAGTACTTC. This translates into CASSVGLAGYEQYF.

CDR3 nucleotide sequence: TGTGCCAGCAGGCTAAGCCGGGACAGGGGTACCGGGGAGCTGTTTTTT. Protein: CASRLSRDRGTGELFF. The chain carries TRBV7-3 and TRBJ2-2; 10 bases agree with TRBD1. CDR3 length: 16 amino acids. The ends lost 6 bases at V and 5 bases at J; junction bases unmatched: 9. CDR1 is SGHTA, CDR2 FQGTGA, per germline.

Only one count was recorded for this clone. The gene calls are TRBV15 and TRBJ2-2; D is unclear. Germline V CDR1 and CDR2: LNHNV, YYDKDF (reference sequence). The CDR3 covers 15 residues. Trimming stripped 0 bases from V and 2 bases from J, with 7 bases between. The CDR3 here is CATSRDRINTGELFF. The CDR3 region has the DNA TGTGCCACCAGCAGAGACAGGATCAACACCGGGGAGCTGTTTTTT.

In DNA, the CDR3 is TGTGCCAGCAGTTTGTCCCGGTCCTACGAGCAGTACTTC. Translated, it gives CASSLSRSYEQYF. The V and J genes are TRBV6-5 and TRBJ2-7; D gene ambiguous. Germline V gene sequence: CDR1 MNHEY, CDR2 SVGAGI. The CDR3 is 13 amino acids. Trimming took off 4 bases at V and 1 base at J, with 8 bases between the two ends.

V usage is TRBV5-1 and J usage is TRBJ2-7, with D perhaps matching TRBD1 (6 bases). V was clipped by 0 bases and J by 2 bases, with 12 bases between them. Germline CDR1 is SGHRS and CDR2 is YFSETQ. The CDR3 has 15 residues. The chain's CDR3 is CASSLGTGFAYEQYF. CDR3 nucleotides: TGCGCCAGCAGCTTGGGAACAGGGTTTGCCTACGAGCAGTACTTC.

The gene calls are TRBV7-2 and TRBJ1-2; tentative D call: TRBD1 (5 bases). This CDR3 has 14 residues. CDR1 and CDR2 from the germline V gene are SGHTA and FQGNSA. Between the trimmed V and J ends, which lost 1 base and 6 bases, there was a span of 12 bases. The CDR3 bases are TGTGCCAGCAGCTTAGAGGCAGGGCCAGATGGCTACACCTTC. Its translation: CASSLEAGPDGYTF.

The chain couples TRBV6-5 to TRBJ1-1; no firm D call. The ends were cut back, 10 bases at V and 0 bases at J, with 12 bases in the middle. Germline-derived CDR1 and CDR2 are MNHEY and SVGAGI. The CDR3 sequence is 13 residues long. CDR3 DNA sequence: TGTGCCACTGCGTTGTCAATGAACACTGAAGCTTTCTTT. Amino acid sequence: CATALSMNTEAFF.

V usage is TRBV28 and J usage is TRBJ2-3; 7 nucleotides agree with TRBD1. V was clipped by 5 bases and J by 5 bases; unmatched bases: 7. From germline, CDR1 is MDHEN and CDR2 SYDVKM. This CDR3 spans 14 amino acids. As DNA, the CDR3 is TGTGCCAGCAGTACCCGACAGGGATTAGATACGCAGTATTTT. It is translated as CASSTRQGLDTQYF.

The V call is TRBV7-2, the J call TRBJ2-7, with TRBD2 matching over 11 bases. The V and J ends lost 1 base and 2 bases, in that order; junction bases with no gene match: 13. The CDR3 is 19 amino acids. The V gene's germline CDR1 is SGHTA and CDR2 FQGNSA. CDR3 nucleotides: TGTGCCAGCAGCTTAGTACCGGGACTAGCGGTCTTTCCCACCTACGAGCAGTACTTC. Its translation is CASSLVPGLAVFPTYEQYF. The whole variable domain, filled in from reference TRBV7-2 and TRBJ2-7, reads GAGVSQSPSNKVTEKGKDVELRCDPISGHTALYWYRQSLGQGLEFLIYFQGNSAPDKSGLPSDRFSAERTGGSVSTLTIQRTQQEDSAVYLCASSLVPGLAVFPTYEQYFGPGTRLTVT.

J is TRBJ1-2 and V is TRBV29-1; 7 bases agree with TRBD1. The ends lost 3 bases at V and 7 bases at J; junction bases unmatched: 5. The CDR3 contains 12 residues. Germline V gene lookup returns CDR1 SQVTM and CDR2 ANQGSEA. The CDR3, as DNA: TGCAGCGTTGACCGAGGGACAGCTGGCTACACCTTC. This translates into CSVDRGTAGYTF.

Only one count was recorded for this clone. The gene calls are TRBV6-2 or TRBV6-3 and TRBJ1-2; D uncertain. CDR1 MNHEY and CDR2 SVGEGT come from the germline V gene. V shed 0 bases and J shed 7 bases, with 6 bases lying between them. This CDR3 is 12 amino acids long. CDR3 in amino acids: CASSYSTVGYTF. The CDR3 nucleotides read TGTGCCAGCAGTTACTCAACAGTTGGCTACACCTTC.

The V gene is TRBV7-8, the J gene TRBJ1-6; D is ambiguous. Trimming shortened V by 0 bases and J by 0 bases, and 15 bases separated the two germline ends. Germline loops: CDR1 SGHVS, CDR2 FQNEAQ. The CDR3 has 19 residues. CDR3 nucleotide sequence: TGTGCCAGCAGCTTAGCAGTATCCGGTGTTAGCTCCTATAATTCACCCCTCCACTTT. It is translated as CASSLAVSGVSSYNSPLHF. The whole variable domain, filled in from reference TRBV7-8 and TRBJ1-6, reads GAGVSQSPRYKVAKRGQDVALRCDPISGHVSLFWYQQALGQGPEFLTYFQNEAQLDKSGLPSDRFFAERPEGSVSTLKIQRTQQEDSAVYLCASSLAVSGVSSYNSPLHFGNGTRLTVT.

The chain combines TRBV4-3 with TRBJ2-3; D might be TRBD2 (6 bases). V lost 0 bases and J 0 bases, leaving 10 bases between the germline ends. Per the germline V gene, CDR1 is LGHNA and CDR2 is YSLEER. The CDR3 consists of 16 residues. The CDR3 region is CASSQDGGGSTDTQYF. The CDR3 DNA is TGCGCCAGCAGCCAAGATGGCGGAGGGAGCACAGATACGCAGTATTTT.